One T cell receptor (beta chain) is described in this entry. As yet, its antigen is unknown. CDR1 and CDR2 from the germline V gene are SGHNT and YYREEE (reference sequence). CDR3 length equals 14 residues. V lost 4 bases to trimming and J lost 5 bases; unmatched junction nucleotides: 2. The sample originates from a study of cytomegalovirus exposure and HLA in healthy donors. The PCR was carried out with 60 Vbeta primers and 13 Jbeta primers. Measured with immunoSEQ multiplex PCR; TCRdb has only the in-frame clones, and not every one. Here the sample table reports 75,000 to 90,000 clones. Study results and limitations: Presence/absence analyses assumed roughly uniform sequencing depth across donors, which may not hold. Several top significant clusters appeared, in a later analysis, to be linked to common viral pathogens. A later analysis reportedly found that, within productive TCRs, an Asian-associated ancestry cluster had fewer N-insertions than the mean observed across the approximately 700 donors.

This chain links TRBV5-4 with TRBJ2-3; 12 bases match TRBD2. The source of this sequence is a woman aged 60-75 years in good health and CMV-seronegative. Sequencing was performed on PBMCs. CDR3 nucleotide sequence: TGTGCCAGCAGCCCGGGACTAGCGGGAGATACGCAGTATTTT. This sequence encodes CASSPGLAGDTQYF. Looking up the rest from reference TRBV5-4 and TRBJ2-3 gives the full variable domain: ETGVTQSPTHLIKTRGQQVTLRCSSQSGHNTVSWYQQALGQGPQFIFQYYREEENGRGNFPPRFSGLQFPNYSSELNVNALELDDSALYLCASSPGLAGDTQYFGPGTRLTVL.